Below are 4 T cell receptor beta chains sequenced from a single sample in a study of immune cell composition in non-small cell lung cancer (dated by TCRdb to 2016 to 2017). The receptor library was made with the immunoSEQ multiplex PCR assay. The table was pulled from immuneACCESS by TCRdb, which kept in-frame rearrangements only. Such tables lose some clones; where checked, under half of the loss comes from unresolved V genes, and the rest has no known cause. The sample table records about 4,300 clones; under 80% of these occur just once. Together, the top ten hold more than 9.5% of the sample. Input material: lung tumor tissue. These receptors came from a human donor with non-small cell lung cancer.

V gene TRBV11-2 combines with J gene TRBJ2-2, with D perhaps matching TRBD2 (6 bases). The germline V gene encodes CDR1 SGHAT and CDR2 FQNNGV. The CDR3 runs to 17 residues. Trimming took 3 bases from V and 5 from J, leaving 19 bases between them. The CDR3 sequence: CASSFHSGGLPTGELFF. The CDR3 region has the DNA TGTGCCAGCAGCTTCCATTCTGGGGGACTGCCAACCGGGGAGCTGTTTTTT.

The chain employs TRBV5-4 and TRBJ2-7; 8 bases agree with TRBD2. Germline V lookup: CDR1 SGHNT, CDR2 YYREEE (reference sequence). This CDR3 is built from 15 residues. V shed 5 bases, J shed 1 base, and the junction held 8 bases outside the gene matches. The CDR3 loop reads CASSLISGISYEQYF. For the CDR3, the DNA is TGTGCCAGCAGTCTTATTAGCGGGATATCCTACGAGCAGTACTTC. Supplemented by reference TRBV5-4 and TRBJ2-7, the full variable domain reads ETGVTQSPTHLIKTRGQQVTLRCSSQSGHNTVSWYQQALGQGPQFIFQYYREEENGRGNFPPRFSGLQFPNYSSELNVNALELDDSALYLCASSLISGISYEQYFGPGTRLTVT.

The gene calls are TRBV6-1 and TRBJ2-4; weak D call: TRBD1 (6 bases). The CDR3 spans 12 residues. Trimming took off 6 bases at V and 6 bases at J, with 9 bases between the two ends. The germline V gene has CDR1 MNHNS and CDR2 SASEGT. DNA for the CDR3: TGTGCCAGCAGACCGGACAGAAACATTCAGTACTTC. This codes for CASRPDRNIQYF.

The chain combines TRBV2 with TRBJ2-6; D perhaps matches TRBD1 (5 bases). CDR1 and CDR2 (germline): SNHLY, FYNNEI. The CDR3 has 19 amino acids. Trimming pared 2 bases from V and 0 bases from J, leaving 17 bases between. The CDR3 region is CASSEITGHPFSGANVLTF. CDR3 coding DNA: TGTGCCAGCAGTGAAATCACAGGTCACCCATTCTCTGGGGCCAACGTCCTGACTTTC.